The T cell receptor beta chain under discussion was sequenced for a study of T cell responses to AZD1222 COVID-19 vaccine (dated by TCRdb to the early 2020s). Some background on the complete study: Because spike-specific TCR depth and breadth did not differ between the two schedules, AZD1222 recipients who got a second dose at roughly 4 weeks were pooled with those who got a second dose at roughly 12 weeks. A total of 230 to 250 trial participants underwent TCR sequencing, of whom 207 had received two doses of AZD1222 and 26 had received two doses of the MenACWY control vaccine. Enrollment into the trials was organized by age into subgroups of 18-55, 56-69 and 70-plus years, and those subgroups contained roughly 150, 30 and 60 TCR-sequenced participants, respectively. Here is what the overall study found, with its caveats: After two AZD1222 doses, both the breadth and the depth of spike-specific TCRs were significantly higher than at day 0 and than in MenACWY recipients. In the small 56-69-year group, the increase in depth fell short of significance, most likely because of low power. Most participants were white British and females outnumbered males, and the authors suggested that clonal diversity may have been underestimated. Conclusions about previously exposed vaccinees are limited because only five or six AZD1222 recipients were SARS-CoV-2 seropositive at baseline. Because no day 14 peak-response samples were available, repertoires were characterized only after the peak T cell response. Nearly half of unique spike-specific TCRs reportedly recognized epitopes outside regions mutated in the B.1.351 and B.1.1.7 variants. Vaccine-associated CD4 TCRs spanned the whole spike protein, with dominant responses in regions 160-218 and 743-854.

The germline V gene yields SGHTA for CDR1 and FQGNSA for CDR2. V is clipped by 2 bases and J by 5 bases, and the sequence between their germline boundaries is 13 bases long. The CDR3 sequence holds 15 residues, the cysteine and phenylalanine included. Of the read, only the CDR3 DNA is kept; its 45 bases are in frame from base 1. For this clone: The specificity of this receptor is unknown. No much larger clone is present one base from it, and per-base qualities are unavailable.

The CDR3 regions of human TCRbeta chains were subjected to immunosequencing. The source study handled its data this way. Repertoire TCRs were checked for matches against a reference library of SARS-CoV-2-specific TCRs that had been generated using the MIRA antigen-specificity platform. Breadth meant the fraction of unique TCRs that were SARS-CoV-2-associated, whereas depth meant the fraction of total T cells that were SARS-CoV-2-associated. Using the MIRA data, each spike-specific TCR was mapped to the spike region that the TCR reacts to and placed in a CD4 or CD8 class. Log10-transformed breadth and depth values were compared by one-way ANOVA with Sidak's multiple comparisons tests. TCRdb holds this immuneACCESS table with in-frame rearrangements only. Some clones are missing; in checked studies, unresolved V genes explain under half, and the rest has no known cause. V, J and clone size were drawn from that table, and D and trimming were deduced from the DNA. This sample holds tens of thousands of clones; roughly nine tenths were observed only once. The top ten hold 2.5% to 3.5% of the sample.

According to the study, the label for this sample's time point signals: baseline before first vaccination. Vaccinee samples were obtained from the UK trials COV001 and COV002, which included a single-blind randomized controlled phase 2/3 trial of AZD1222 (ChAdOx1 nCoV-19) in healthy adults. For TCRbeta chain sequencing, PBMC samples from trial participants were taken at day 0 and at day 28 after the second dose. The sequence joins TRBV7-2 to TRBJ1-5; a weak D assignment points to TRBD1 (5 bases agree). The specimen was peripheral blood, collected on day 0 of AZD1222 vaccination. This sequence originates from an adult in good health. The nucleotide sequence is TGTGCCAGCAGCTTATATTATGGGGGGGATCAGCCCCAGCATTTT. Its protein product is CASSLYYGGDQPQHF. Joined to the reference TRBV7-2 and TRBJ1-5 proteins, this CDR3 gives the full variable domain: GAGVSQSPSNKVTEKGKDVELRCDPISGHTALYWYRQSLGQGLEFLIYFQGNSAPDKSGLPSDRFSAERTGGSVSTLTIQRTQQEDSAVYLCASSLYYGGDQPQHFGDGTRLSIL.